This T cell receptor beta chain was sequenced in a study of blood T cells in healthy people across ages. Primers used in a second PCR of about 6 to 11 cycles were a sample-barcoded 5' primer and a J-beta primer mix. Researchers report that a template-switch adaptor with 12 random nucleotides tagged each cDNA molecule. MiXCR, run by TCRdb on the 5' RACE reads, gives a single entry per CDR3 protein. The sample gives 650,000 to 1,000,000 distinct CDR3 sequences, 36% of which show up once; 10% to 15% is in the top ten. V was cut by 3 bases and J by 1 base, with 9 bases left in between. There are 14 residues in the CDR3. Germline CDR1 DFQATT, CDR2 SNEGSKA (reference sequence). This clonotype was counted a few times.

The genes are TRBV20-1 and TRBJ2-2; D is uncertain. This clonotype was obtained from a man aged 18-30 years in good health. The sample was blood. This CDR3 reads CSARDSGNTGELFF. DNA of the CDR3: TGCAGTGCTAGGGATTCCGGGAACACCGGGGAGCTGTTTTTT.